The present T cell receptor (beta chain) was sequenced within a study of beta chain features in type 1 diabetes. Study summary: There were approximately 100,000,000 sorted cells examined across all samples. Study-wide results and caveats: VDJ junctions from patients with type 1 diabetes contained fewer insertions and more deletions.

The entirety of the isolated RNA underwent reverse transcription, so expressed TCRB transcripts were sequenced. Produced via immunoSEQ multiplex PCR; TCRdb's table is partial and in-frame only. The sample lists 360,000 or so clones; 15% to 20% were seen once. Sorted CD4+ subsets: naive, central memory, regulatory, stem cell-like memory (CD45RO/CCR7/CD25/CD127/CD95/CD27 panel). Germline V gene data show CDR1 as KGHSH and CDR2 as LQKENI. The CDR3 runs to 13 residues. V was clipped by 3 bases and J by 3 bases, with 8 bases between them. The sample holds a few counts of this clone. What it binds is not known. This sample includes further DNA sequences coding for the same CDR3.

This chain joins TRBV18 and TRBJ2-5; D might be TRBD2 (6 bases). Material for sequencing was naive CD4+ T cells from blood. The TCR sequence derives from a young woman in good health. CDR3 nucleotide sequence: TGTGCCAGCTCACCCCCGGGAGAAGAGACCCAGTACTTC. Its translation: CASSPPGEETQYF.